Below, one TCR beta chain is given with its context. The antigen this receptor binds is unknown. No base quality values were provided; no much bigger clone lies one nucleotide off. This entry belongs to a study of Ad26.COV2.S vaccination and SARS-CoV-2 variants (dated by TCRdb to the early 2020s). Context from the whole study: Vaccine-arm donors came from COV1001, a multicentre, randomized, double-blind, placebo-controlled phase I-IIa trial of Ad26.COV2.S in healthy adults. Investigators did not know the trial group allocation while performing experiments and assessing outcomes. A total of 32 samples were included in the TCR-sequenced set, comprising some 20 Ad26.COV2.S vaccine recipients, 5 placebo recipients and 8 SARS-CoV-2 convalescent individuals. TCRbeta repertoire sequencing was used to assess the specificity and breadth of SARS-CoV-2-reactive T cell receptors after Ad26.COV2.S vaccination. Ad26.COV2.S was administered intramuscularly at 5 x 10^10 or 1 x 10^11 viral particles, either as a single shot or as two shots given 56 days apart. Trial participants were randomized into five groups of five, in which low-dose or high-dose Ad26.COV2.S was given once or twice, or placebo was given on both occasions.

The treatment or condition label for this specimen denotes: roughly 19 received Ad26.COV2.S at low or high dose, single or two shots; roughly 5 received placebo; per-sample allocation not given. Repertoires of vaccine and placebo recipients were sequenced from samples taken on day 63 after the first injection. In Cohort 1b, fewer than 30 adults aged 18-55 years were enrolled at a single site in Boston, USA, between 29 July and 7 August 2020. Ad26.COV2.S consisted of a replication-incompetent adenovirus type 26 vector by which a prefusion-stabilized SARS-CoV-2 spike protein from the original Wuhan strain was expressed. TCRbeta CDR3 regions were sequenced with the immunoSEQ Assay. After extraction, genomic DNA underwent amplification by bias-controlled multiplex PCR, followed by high-throughput sequencing. The authors' pipeline ran thus. To quantify the absolute abundance of every unique TCRbeta CDR3 region, sequences were collapsed and filtered. T cell fraction was estimated by normalization of TCRbeta template counts to usable DNA, with usable DNA being measured through amplification of reference genes present in all nucleated cells. Repertoire TCRs were annotated as SARS-CoV-2-specific by exact matching of V gene, CDR3 amino acid sequence and J gene to a known reactive TCR set. The reference SARS-CoV-2 TCR set was obtained from MIRA and was filtered for enrichment in COVID-19-positive ImmuneCODE repertoires, whereby public or cross-reactive TCRs were removed. Using the MIRA antigens, annotated TCRs were further analysed by specific ORF or by position within an ORF. Breadth was defined as annotated unique rearrangements over total unique productive rearrangements; depth was the summed frequency of those rearrangements. TCR breadth was compared between groups using two-sided Wilcoxon rank-sum tests. The source is immuneACCESS, and TCRdb retained only in-frame sequences with V and J called. Part of the clones is not carried over; for the studies checked, unresolved V genes explain less than half of this, and the remainder is unexplained. The DNA was the basis for D and trimming; V, J and clone size are from that table. This sample lists roughly 350,000 clones; approximately 90% were detected once. The ten largest clones take up roughly 4.8% of the sample.

Overall study results and their limits: The authors noted that the TCR breadth and depth analyses may have underestimated total T cell responses. After vaccination, substantial breadth of spike-specific CD8+ and CD4+ T cell responses was reported. Compared with placebo recipients, Ad26.COV2.S recipients showed higher spike-specific TCR breadth (P = 0.0014). The study was not powered to compare responses between vaccine doses or regimens. Vaccine and placebo recipients had similar non-spike TCR breadth, a finding consistent with the vaccine containing only spike.

This clonotype was obtained from a person between 18 and 65 years old who received the Ad26.COV2.S COVID-19 vaccine or a placebo. The source was peripheral blood, collected in a trial of Ad26.COV2.S vaccine versus placebo.

Here the CDR3 is given as CASSDGGPYNEQFF. The DNA is as follows: TGTGCCAGCAGCGACGGGGGCCCATACAATGAGCAGTTCTTC. The sequence is built from TRBV27 and TRBJ2-1; the D call could be TRBD1 or TRBD2, with each sharing 6 bases. According to the germline V gene (reference sequence), CDR1 reads MNHEY and CDR2 reads SMNVEV. The CDR3 holds 14 amino acids from the cysteine to the phenylalanine. The sequence is cut down to CDR3 DNA, 42 bases in frame from base 1. V and J are truncated by 6 bases and 4 bases respectively, leaving an intervening sequence of 13 bases.